The TCR beta chain under discussion was sequenced for a study of shared clonotypes between healthy human individuals (dated by TCRdb to about 2020). About the study as a whole: The cohort included three men and a couple of women between 18 and 49 years of age. To estimate repertoire size and how much clonotypes are shared between individuals, the study performed deep sequencing of blood TCR repertoires from a few healthy adults. Libraries were prepared and TCR repertoires were sequenced by different laboratories using diverse techniques, in order to increase sequencing depth and limit assay-specific biases. Per donor, three plates each were used for CD4 naive and CD4 memory, two for CD8 naive, and one for CD8 memory. Each donor's leukapheresis produced roughly between roughly 0.85 and 9.5 billion PBMCs.

What the study reported, not specific to this receptor: Incomplete sequencing was indicated by rarefaction of sorted-subset datasets, despite the large sequencing depth. Because the study included a small number of donors, the genetic and exposure-history diversity represented was limited. Based on pairwise subsampling, the degree of clonotype sharing among donors was expected to be affected by sequencing depth. Compared with non-shared clonotypes, the clonotypes found in all four sorted-subset donors had higher generation probabilities. Sampling was limited to blood, and TCR repertoires in tissue likely differ from TCR repertoires in blood. Sharing across a few donors was observed for about 5% of naive CD4, over 3% of naive CD8, roughly 2.4% of memory CD4, and about 0.4% of memory CD8 clonotypes. Estimated clonotype richness was generally larger for naive than for memory subsets.

The donors were healthy, HIV-negative adults with no recently reported acute infections or vaccinations. Every donor was a Caucasian adult living in Nashville, Tennessee, USA. Magnetic negative selection was used to enrich CD4+ T cells, after which naive cells were positively selected on CD45RA and the negative fraction became the memory subset. Blood was obtained by leukapheresis, after which PBMCs were separated by Ficoll-Histopaque density gradient centrifugation and cryopreserved in liquid nitrogen vapor phase. Analytical flow cytometry was used to check the purity and quantity of every magnetically sorted T cell population. Each sorted fraction had its genomic DNA isolated and then quantified by UV absorbance on a Nanodrop 2000c. As regards this clone: The antigen it recognizes is unknown. There are no base qualities to consult, and no much larger clone falls within one base.

Using the deep immunoSEQ assay, multiplex PCR amplified TCR CDR3 regions from genomic DNA. Extracted genomic DNA from each cell subset was spread evenly across all wells of several immunoSEQ 96-well plates, with each plate serving as a replicate. For sorted subsets, each replicate PCR was loaded with roughly 200 ng genomic DNA, equivalent to 30,000 or so T cell genomes. Purified libraries were quantified with a Qubit 3.0 fluorometer, sized on a Bioanalyzer 2100, and re-quantified with the KAPA Library Quantification kit. Every immunoSEQ 96-well plate was sequenced on a dedicated single-read 150-cycle Illumina NextSeq 550 flow cell. The original pipeline was this. Because only junctional sequences without quality scores were contained in the immunoSEQ output, filtering matching that applied to full-length reads could not be performed. Sequences were annotated with PyIR, a Python wrapper for IgBLAST v1.9, using IMGT germline references to assign V/J genes and CDR3. Reads with weak V/J assignments (E-value above 1e-6), missing CDR3, stop codons, out-of-frame junctions, or ambiguous translated residues were removed. V3J clonotypes were defined by identical inferred V gene, J gene, and CDR3 amino acid sequence. The percentage overlap between two repertoires was calculated by dividing the number of shared unique clonotypes by the size of the smaller repertoire. Repertoire richness was assessed with RTK rarefaction, the Chao1 estimator, and Recon v2.1 estimates of unobserved clonotypes. OLGA was used to compute generation probabilities for all TCRbeta clonotypes that the gDNA method yielded from a few donors. In TCRdb, the immuneACCESS table is reduced to in-frame sequences with V and J assigned. These tables do not hold every clone; where another copy was compared, an unresolved V gene accounts for under half, and the others remain unexplained. V and J calls and clone size are given by that table; D and trimming were obtained from the DNA. Recorded for this sample are almost 750,000 clones; roughly 72% of them occurred a single time. The top ten clonotypes cover about 1.8% of the sample.

CDR1 DFQATT and CDR2 SNEGSKA are derived from the germline V gene (reference sequence). The CDR3 starts with the cysteine, ends with the phenylalanine, and has 11 residues. This entry keeps only the CDR3 DNA: 33 bases, framed from base 1. V lost 6 bases and J lost 10 bases; the stretch between them is 13 bases long. Sample: memory CD4+ T cells sorted from blood. The label giving this sample's cell subset or site can be read as: CD45RA-negative fraction. The clonotype comes from a woman in her 30s in good health. This sequence uses TRBV20-1 and TRBJ2-1, with TRBD1 as a weak D call on 5 bases. The CDR3 sequence is CSARQRSEQFF. The sequenced DNA is TGCAGTGCGAGACAGAGGAGCGAGCAGTTCTTC.